The 27 T cell receptor beta chains below all came from one sample that was sequenced in a study of PD-1 blockade in mismatch repair-deficient tumors. The method was immunoSEQ multiplex PCR; TCRdb's version includes in-frame clones alone and lacks a portion of them. This table holds under 95,000 clones, over 70% found once. The sample consisted of peripheral blood, taken 12 weeks after starting pembrolizumab. The receptors derive from an adult with mismatch repair-deficient cancer.

A few counts support this clone. The CDR3 DNA reads TGTGCCAGCAGCTTCCTCCGGGAGGCGTACACCGGGGAGCTGTTTTTT. Protein sequence: CASSFLREAYTGELFF. J is TRBJ2-2 and V is TRBV5-8, with 7 bases identical to TRBD2. Germline trimming cut 2 bases from V and 3 bases from J; bases unmatched to any gene: 7. The CDR3 has 16 residues. Germline CDR1 and CDR2: SGHTS and YDEGEE.

The chain combines TRBV5-4 with TRBJ2-1; 13 nucleotides align to TRBD2. V lost 4 bases and J lost 10; bases outside the gene matches: 11. The V gene's germline CDR1 is SGHNT and CDR2 YYREEE (reference sequence). The CDR3 has 16 amino acids. CDR3 sequence (DNA): TGTGCCAGCAGCAGTCGAACTAGCGGGAGGGCAGGGGAGCAGTTCTTC. Residues: CASSSRTSGRAGEQFF.

This clone is medium-sized within its sample. The rearrangement joins TRBV25-1 to TRBJ1-2; D is unresolved. Trimming took 3 bases from V and 2 from J, leaving 16 bases between them. This CDR3 contains 16 residues. Germline V CDR1 and CDR2: MGHDK, SYGVNS. DNA for the CDR3: TGTGCCAGCAGTGATCACCGGACCACTCGAAACTATGGCTACACCTTC. It encodes CASSDHRTTRNYGYTF.

The chain is built from TRBV6-1 and TRBJ2-7, with D maybe TRBD1 (5 bases). From germline, CDR1 is MNHNS and CDR2 SASEGT. This CDR3 is built from 14 residues. Trimming removed 5 bases from V and 3 bases from J, with 14 bases in between. CDR3 sequence reads: CASSRQQEFYEQYF. CDR3 DNA sequence: TGTGCCAGCAGTCGGCAACAGGAATTCTACGAGCAGTACTTC.

V is TRBV27 and J is TRBJ2-1; a possible D gene is TRBD1 (6 bases). V was trimmed by 4 bases and J by 0 bases, leaving 22 bases between them. The CDR3 is 19 residues long. Germline CDR1 is MNHEY and CDR2 is SMNVEV (reference sequence). CDR3 region: CASSSGQLARYYSYNEQFF. The CDR3 nucleotides read TGTGCCAGCAGTTCCGGACAGCTAGCCCGCTACTACTCCTACAATGAGCAGTTCTTC.

J is TRBJ1-2 and V is TRBV19; 7 nucleotides align to TRBD1. The trim removed 8 bases at V and 4 bases at J, leaving 13 bases unmatched. In germline, CDR1 is LNHDA, CDR2 SQIVND (reference sequence). The CDR3 is made up of 15 amino acids. The CDR3 protein is CASRQGMMTSYGYTF. The CDR3 DNA reads as TGTGCCAGTCGACAGGGAATGATGACCTCCTATGGCTACACCTTC. The full variable domain, with the rest looked up from reference TRBV19 and TRBJ1-2, is DGGITQSPKYLFRKEGQNVTLSCEQNLNHDAMYWYRQDPGQGLRLIYYSQIVNDFQKGDIAEGYSVSREKKESFPLTVTSAQKNPTAFYLCASRQGMMTSYGYTFGSGTRLTVV.

In this sample, this clone turned up once. The chain is built from TRBV19 and TRBJ2-4; 8 positions agree with TRBD1. The junction had 10 bases not matched to a gene; V was cut back by 9 bases and J by 9 bases. The germline CDR1 and CDR2 sequences are LNHDA and SQIVND (reference sequence). The CDR3 extends over 13 amino acids. The DNA for the CDR3 is TGTGCCAGCAATGGACAGGGAGTCAGCATTCAGTACTTC. This encodes CASNGQGVSIQYF.

A remark on this clone: One end of the junction does not line up with germline, which may come from a read error. The rearrangement uses TRBV7-7 and TRBJ1-1, with D tentatively TRBD1 (5 bases). This CDR3 contains 13 residues. CDR1 and CDR2 (germline): SSHAT, FNYEAQ (reference sequence). The CDR3 reads CASSQDRNTEAFF. The CDR3 DNA reads TGTGCTAGCAGTCAAGACAGGAACACTGAAGCTTTCTTT.

The rearrangement joins TRBV11-2 to TRBJ2-4, with D unclear. This CDR3 has 11 residues. Trimming took off 1 base at V and 8 bases at J, with 3 bases between the two ends. From germline, CDR1 is SGHAT and CDR2 FQNNGV. CDR3 nucleotides: TGTGCCAGCAGCTTAGGGGACATTCAGTACTTC. It yields the protein CASSLGDIQYF.

This clone was detected only a few times. The chain has TRBV5-1 and TRBJ2-3; D is unclear. V lost 0 bases and J lost 6, with 8 bases in between. The CDR3 has 13 residues. Germline CDR1 SGHRS, CDR2 YFSETQ. The CDR3 protein is CASSLGVADTQYF. The CDR3, as DNA: TGCGCCAGCAGCTTGGGCGTCGCGGATACGCAGTATTTT.

V is TRBV7-3 and J is TRBJ1-1; TRBD1 aligns across 7 bases. The CDR3 covers 15 residues. Unmatched junction bases numbered 6, after V lost 4 bases and J lost 1 base. Looked up from germline, CDR1 is SGHTA and CDR2 is FQGTGA. The CDR3 DNA is TGTGCCAGCAGCTCGATGGGGACAGAGAACACTGAAGCTTTCTTT. As protein: CASSSMGTENTEAFF.

This chain joins TRBV6-6 and TRBJ1-2, with TRBD1 identical over 7 bases. V lost 5 bases to trimming and J lost 2 bases; unmatched junction nucleotides: 8. The CDR3 has 15 residues. Germline values: CDR1 MNHNY, CDR2 SVGAGI (reference sequence). The CDR3 here is CASSPWNRGNYGYTF. In nucleotides, the CDR3 is TGTGCCAGCAGTCCCTGGAACAGGGGCAACTATGGCTACACCTTC.

This chain uses TRBV7-3 with TRBJ2-3, with 10 bases that match TRBD2. CDR1 and CDR2 from the germline V gene are SGHTA and FQGTGA. This CDR3 is 16 amino acids long. V lost 4 bases, J lost 6 bases, and 10 bases stayed unmatched. CDR3 protein: CASSYGTSAGLDTQYF. The CDR3 bases are TGTGCCAGCAGCTACGGGACTAGCGCAGGATTGGATACGCAGTATTTT.

The chain joins TRBV2 to TRBJ2-1, with 7 nucleotides matching TRBD1. V lost 4 bases to trimming and J lost 4 bases; unmatched junction nucleotides: 7. The V gene's germline CDR1 is SNHLY and CDR2 FYNNEI. The CDR3 is 15 residues long. The CDR3 is CASSVSTGSYNEQFF. The CDR3 DNA reads TGTGCCAGCAGTGTTTCGACAGGGAGTTACAATGAGCAGTTCTTC.

The rearrangement joins TRBV7-9 to TRBJ1-1; D uncertain. With 6 bases removed from V and 7 bases from J, the gap between germline ends came to 15 bases. The germline gives CDR1 SEHNR, CDR2 FQNEAQ (reference sequence). The CDR3 sequence is 13 residues long. CDR3 nucleotide sequence: TGTGCCAGCAGGAGAATCAGAAACGTTGAAGCTTTCTTT. It is translated as CASRRIRNVEAFF.

V gene TRBV20-1 combines with J gene TRBJ1-3; D is uncertain. The length of the CDR3 is 11 residues. The germline V gene has CDR1 DFQATT and CDR2 SNEGSKA (reference sequence). Trimming removed 6 bases from V and 4 bases from J, with 7 bases in between. CDR3 bases: TGCAGTGCCCCGGCAGGAAACACCATATATTTT. Protein sequence: CSAPAGNTIYF.

The chain recombines TRBV25-1 with TRBJ2-1, with D uncertain. The ends were cut back, 2 bases at V and 7 bases at J, with 6 bases in the middle. Germline CDR1 is MGHDK and CDR2 is SYGVNS. The CDR3 contains 12 residues. Written as DNA, the CDR3 is TGTGCCAGCAGTGAACCCTCTAATGAGCAGTTCTTC. The encoded protein is CASSEPSNEQFF.

This clone was observed a few times. V gene TRBV29-1 combines with J gene TRBJ2-1; 7 bases agree with TRBD1. CDR1 is SQVTM, CDR2 ANQGSEA, per germline. This CDR3 is built from 11 residues. V was clipped by 6 bases and J by 7 bases; unmatched bases: 3. CDR3 DNA sequence: TGCAGCGTCGTACAGGGGAATGAGCAGTTCTTC. Its protein is CSVVQGNEQFF.

As DNA, the CDR3 is TGTGCCAGCAACCCGACAGGGAAAGGCGGGCAGACCCAGTACTTC. Translating gives CASNPTGKGGQTQYF. This chain connects TRBV21-1 to TRBJ2-5; the table calls TRBD1, which could not be checked here. TRBV21-1 is designated a pseudogene. The CDR3 is 15 amino acids.

This clone was seen more than once but under ten times. The V and J genes are TRBV6-1 and TRBJ2-7, with 10 bases matching TRBD1. This CDR3 contains 16 residues. Germline CDR1 is MNHNS and CDR2 is SASEGT. Trimming at V came to 2 bases and at J to 4 bases, leaving 8 bases not matched to a gene. CDR3 loop: CASSEKRDRGRYEQYF. The CDR3 DNA is TGTGCCAGCAGTGAAAAGCGGGACAGGGGACGTTACGAGCAGTACTTC.

This clone has more than one count but fewer than ten. This chain joins TRBV29-1 and TRBJ2-1; 7 bases map to TRBD1. Germline CDR1 is SQVTM and CDR2 is ANQGSEA. V dropped 3 bases and J dropped 4; count of bases not matched to a gene: 9. This CDR3 has 15 amino acids. The CDR3 DNA is TGCAGCGTTGAGAAGGGGGCTTTGAAATACAATGAGCAGTTCTTC. Protein product: CSVEKGALKYNEQFF.

J is TRBJ2-5 and V is TRBV15; 8 bases are shared with TRBD2. CDR1 is LNHNV and CDR2 is YYDKDF in the germline V gene (reference sequence). Trimming removed 5 bases from V and 3 bases from J; junction bases left unmatched: 8. This CDR3 contains 15 residues. The CDR3 loop reads CATSRRTSRKETQYF. Written as DNA, the CDR3 is TGTGCCACCAGCCGTCGGACTAGCCGGAAAGAGACCCAGTACTTC.

This rearrangement joins TRBV5-1 to TRBJ2-7; D possibly corresponds to TRBD1 (5 bases). Germline-derived CDR1 and CDR2 are SGHRS and YFSETQ. Trimming shortened V by 3 bases and J by 3 bases, and 7 bases separated the two germline ends. The CDR3 is 12 residues long. CDR3 nucleotides: TGCGCCAGCAGCTCCACAGGCTACGAGCAGTACTTC. Translating it yields CASSSTGYEQYF.

The chain has TRBV5-1 and TRBJ2-1; 7 bases match TRBD1. CDR1 is SGHRS, CDR2 YFSETQ, per germline. Losses at the gene ends were 6 bases for V and 1 base for J; bases not matched to a gene: 13. The CDR3 totals 17 residues. The CDR3 coding sequence is TGCGCCAGCAAGGATTCCCGTGGGACAGCTTCCTACAATGAGCAGTTCTTC. Residues: CASKDSRGTASYNEQFF.

CDR3 bases: TGTGCCAGCAGCCGCACCGGGACTAGGAGCTCCTACGAGCAGTACTTC. The encoded protein is CASSRTGTRSSYEQYF. The V call is TRBV5-4, the J call TRBJ2-7; 8 bases map to TRBD2. This CDR3 has 16 residues. V dropped 4 bases and J dropped 0; count of bases not matched to a gene: 9. In germline, CDR1 is SGHNT, CDR2 YYREEE (reference sequence).

A single count supports this clone. The V call is TRBV6-5, the J call TRBJ1-2; possible D gene TRBD1, 5 bases. Trimming took 2 bases from V and 5 from J, leaving 12 bases between them. The germline gives CDR1 MNHEY, CDR2 SVGAGI. The CDR3 length is 14 residues. This chain's CDR3 is CASSYLSQGYGYTF. The CDR3 bases are TGTGCCAGCAGTTACCTTTCCCAGGGTTATGGCTACACCTTC.

The chain recombines TRBV5-1 with TRBJ2-1, with TRBD2 identical over 10 bases. V lost 2 bases and J lost 9; bases outside the gene matches: 8. The CDR3 contains 15 residues. The germline CDR1 and CDR2 sequences are SGHRS and YFSETQ. The CDR3 sequence: CASSLAGGPGTEQFF. The CDR3 coding sequence is TGCGCCAGCAGCTTAGCGGGAGGGCCGGGGACTGAGCAGTTCTTC. The entire variable domain, with the rest obtained from reference TRBV5-1 and TRBJ2-1, is as follows: KAGVTQTPRYLIKTRGQQVTLSCSPISGHRSVSWYQQTPGQGLQFLFEYFSETQRNKGNFPGRFSGRQFSNSRSEMNVSTLELGDSALYLCASSLAGGPGTEQFFGPGTRLTVL.